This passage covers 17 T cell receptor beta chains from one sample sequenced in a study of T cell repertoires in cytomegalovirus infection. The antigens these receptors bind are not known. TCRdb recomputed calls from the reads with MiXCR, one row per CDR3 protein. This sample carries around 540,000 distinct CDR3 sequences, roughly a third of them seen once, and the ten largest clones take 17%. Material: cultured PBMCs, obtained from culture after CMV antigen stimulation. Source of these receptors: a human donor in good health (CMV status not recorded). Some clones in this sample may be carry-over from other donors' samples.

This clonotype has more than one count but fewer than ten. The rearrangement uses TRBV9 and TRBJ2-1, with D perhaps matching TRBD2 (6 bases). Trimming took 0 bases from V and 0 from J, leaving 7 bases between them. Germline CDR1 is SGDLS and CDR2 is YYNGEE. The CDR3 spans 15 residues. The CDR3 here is CASSVGTNSYNEQFF. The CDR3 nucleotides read TGTGCCAGCAGCGTAGGGACTAACTCCTACAATGAGCAGTTCTTC.

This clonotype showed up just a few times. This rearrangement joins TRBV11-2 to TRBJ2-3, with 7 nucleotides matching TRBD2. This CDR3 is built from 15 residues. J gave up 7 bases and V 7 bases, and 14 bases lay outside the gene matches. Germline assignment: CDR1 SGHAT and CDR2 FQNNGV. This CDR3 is CASTGGRIFTNTQYF. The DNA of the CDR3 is TGTGCCAGCACCGGGGGGAGGATTTTTACGAATACGCAGTATTTT.

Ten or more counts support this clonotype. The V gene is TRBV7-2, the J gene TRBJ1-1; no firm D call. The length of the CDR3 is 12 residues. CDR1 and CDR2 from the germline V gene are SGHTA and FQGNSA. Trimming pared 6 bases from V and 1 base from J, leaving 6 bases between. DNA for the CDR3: TGTGCCAGCAGACCAGGGAACACTGAAGCTTTCTTT. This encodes CASRPGNTEAFF.

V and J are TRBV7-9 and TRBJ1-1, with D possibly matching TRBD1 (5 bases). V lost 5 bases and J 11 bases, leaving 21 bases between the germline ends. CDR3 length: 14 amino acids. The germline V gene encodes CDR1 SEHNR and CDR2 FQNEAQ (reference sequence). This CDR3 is CASSRRTGTGDAFF. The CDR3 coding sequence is TGTGCCAGCAGCCGAAGAACAGGTACGGGCGATGCTTTCTTT.

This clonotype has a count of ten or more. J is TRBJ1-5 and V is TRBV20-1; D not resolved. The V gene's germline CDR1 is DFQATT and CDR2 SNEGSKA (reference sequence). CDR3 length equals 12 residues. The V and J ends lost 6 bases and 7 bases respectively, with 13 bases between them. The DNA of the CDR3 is TGCAGTGCCGCCGGGAATGGGCAGCCCCAGCATTTT. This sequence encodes CSAAGNGQPQHF.

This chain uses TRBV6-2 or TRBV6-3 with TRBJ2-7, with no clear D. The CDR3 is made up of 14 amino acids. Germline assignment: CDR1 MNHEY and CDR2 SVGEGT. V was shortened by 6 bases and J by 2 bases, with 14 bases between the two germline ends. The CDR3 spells CASRLWTATYEQYF. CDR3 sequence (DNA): TGTGCCAGCAGATTATGGACGGCGACCTACGAGCAGTACTTC.

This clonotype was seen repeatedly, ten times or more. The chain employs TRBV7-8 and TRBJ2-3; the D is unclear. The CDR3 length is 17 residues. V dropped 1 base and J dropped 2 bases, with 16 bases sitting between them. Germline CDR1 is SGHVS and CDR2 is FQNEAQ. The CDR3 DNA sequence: TGTGCCAGCAGCTTAGTGTCGACCGCAGTATTCACAGATACGCAGTATTTT. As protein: CASSLVSTAVFTDTQYF.

CDR3 protein: CASSPKQGYEQYF. CDR3 coding DNA: TGTGCCAGCTCACCCAAGCAAGGCTACGAGCAGTACTTC. The chain recombines TRBV18 with TRBJ2-7, with D uncertain. The germline V gene encodes CDR1 KGHSH and CDR2 LQKENI. The CDR3 runs to 13 residues. V gave up 3 bases and J gave up 3 bases, with 9 bases separating them.

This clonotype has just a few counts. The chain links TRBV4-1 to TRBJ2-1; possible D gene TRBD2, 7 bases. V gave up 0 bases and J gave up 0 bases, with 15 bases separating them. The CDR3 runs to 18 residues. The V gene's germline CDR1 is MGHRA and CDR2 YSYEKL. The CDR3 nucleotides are TGCGCCAGCAGCCAAGATCGGGGGCTAGCGGTCTCCTACAATGAGCAGTTCTTC. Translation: CASSQDRGLAVSYNEQFF.

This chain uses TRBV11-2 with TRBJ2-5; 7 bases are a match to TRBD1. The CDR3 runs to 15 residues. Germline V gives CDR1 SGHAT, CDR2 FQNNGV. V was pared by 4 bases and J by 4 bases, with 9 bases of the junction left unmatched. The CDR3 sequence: CASSYTSTGRETQYF. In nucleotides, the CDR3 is TGTGCCAGCAGCTATACCTCGACAGGGAGAGAGACCCAGTACTTC.

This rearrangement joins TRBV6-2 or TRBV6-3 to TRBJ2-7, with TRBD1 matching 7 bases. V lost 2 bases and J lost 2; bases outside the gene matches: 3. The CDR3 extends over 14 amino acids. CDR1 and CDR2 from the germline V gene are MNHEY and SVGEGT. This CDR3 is CASSYNRGPYEQYV. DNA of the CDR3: TGTGCCAGCAGTTACAACAGGGGCCCCTACGAGCAGTACGTC.

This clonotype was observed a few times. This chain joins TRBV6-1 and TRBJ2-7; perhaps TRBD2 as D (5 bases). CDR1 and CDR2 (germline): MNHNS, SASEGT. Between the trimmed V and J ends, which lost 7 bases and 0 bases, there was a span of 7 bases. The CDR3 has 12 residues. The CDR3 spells CASTRGSYEQYV. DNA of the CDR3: TGTGCCAGCACCCGGGGCTCCTACGAGCAGTACGTC.

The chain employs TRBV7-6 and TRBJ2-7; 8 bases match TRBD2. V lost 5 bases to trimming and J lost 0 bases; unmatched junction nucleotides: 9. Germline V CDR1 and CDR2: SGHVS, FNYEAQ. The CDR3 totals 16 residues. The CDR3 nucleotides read TGTGCCAGCAGCGGGATTACCGGGACTAGCTCCTACGAGCAGTACTTC. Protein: CASSGITGTSSYEQYF.

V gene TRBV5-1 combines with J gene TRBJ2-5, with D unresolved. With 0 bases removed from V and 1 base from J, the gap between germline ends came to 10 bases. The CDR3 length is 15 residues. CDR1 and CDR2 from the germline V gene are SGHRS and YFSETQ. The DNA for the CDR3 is TGCGCCAGCAGCTTGGCCCGGACGGTCCAAGAGACCCAGTACTTC. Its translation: CASSLARTVQETQYF. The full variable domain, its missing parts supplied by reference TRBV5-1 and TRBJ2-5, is KAGVTQTPRYLIKTRGQQVTLSCSPISGHRSVSWYQQTPGQGLQFLFEYFSETQRNKGNFPGRFSGRQFSNSRSEMNVSTLELGDSALYLCASSLARTVQETQYFGPGTRLLVL.

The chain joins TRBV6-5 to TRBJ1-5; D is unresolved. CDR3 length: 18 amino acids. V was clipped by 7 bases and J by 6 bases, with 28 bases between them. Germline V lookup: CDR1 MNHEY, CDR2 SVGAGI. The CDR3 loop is CASNPTWRAANKFQPQHF. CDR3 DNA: TGTGCCAGCAATCCTACCTGGCGGGCAGCAAATAAGTTTCAGCCCCAGCATTTT.

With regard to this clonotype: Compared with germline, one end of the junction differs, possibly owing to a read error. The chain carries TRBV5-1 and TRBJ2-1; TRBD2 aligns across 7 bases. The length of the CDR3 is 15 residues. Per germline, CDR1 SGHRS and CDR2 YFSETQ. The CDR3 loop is CASRLGGTRDNEQFF. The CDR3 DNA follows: TGCGCCAGCAGATTGGGAGGGACCCGGGACAATGAGCAGTTCTTC.

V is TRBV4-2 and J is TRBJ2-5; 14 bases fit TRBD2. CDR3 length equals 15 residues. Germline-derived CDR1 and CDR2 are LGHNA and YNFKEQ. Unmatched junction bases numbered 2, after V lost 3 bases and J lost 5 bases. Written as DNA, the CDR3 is TGTGCCAGCAGCCAGGGACTAGCGGGAGATGAGACCCAGTACTTC. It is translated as CASSQGLAGDETQYF.